This TCR beta chain is from a study of blood T cell repertoires in COVID-19. V lost 5 bases and J lost 3; bases outside the gene matches: 8. CDR3 length equals 15 residues. Per the germline V gene, CDR1 is LNHDA and CDR2 is SQIVND (reference sequence). Only a few counts were recorded for this clone. The table came from immunoSEQ multiplex PCR; TCRdb's copy has only in-frame clones and leaves some out. The data show 110,000 to 150,000 clones, with approximately 84% seen just once and less than 7% held by the top ten. The chain has TRBV19 and TRBJ2-7; 9 positions match TRBD1. The sequenced sample consisted of PBMCs or T cells enriched from blood (not recorded which). This TCR came from a man aged 35 to 55 with acute COVID-19. DNA for the CDR3: TGTGCCAGTAGTTTCACAGGGGGCGCGTACTACGAGCAGTACTTC. Its translation is CASSFTGGAYYEQYF.